Listed here are 5 T cell receptor beta chains from one sample, sequenced in a study of CD8+CD57+ T cells in acquired aplastic anemia. Researchers used genomic DNA as the template to profile TCR beta VDJ and CDR3. TCRdb re-called the reads through MiXCR, storing one row per CDR3 protein. The sample lists tens of thousands of distinct CDR3 sequences, around 70% seen once, with 80% to 90% in the top ten. Those patients picked for sequencing had displayed CD8+CD57+ cell expansion on flow cytometry. The specimen sequenced was sorted CD4+, CD8+, or CD8+CD57+ T cells (not recorded which) from PBMCs. Receptors originate from a human donor with aplastic anemia.

The chain has TRBV7-3 and TRBJ2-1; TRBD1 aligns across 10 bases. V lost 4 bases to trimming and J lost 7 bases; unmatched junction nucleotides: 7. The CDR3 totals 15 residues. Germline V lookup: CDR1 SGHTA, CDR2 FQGTGA. DNA for the CDR3: TGTGCCAGCAGCTCGCCCCAGGGACAGGGGAATGAGCAGTTCTTC. The encoded protein is CASSSPQGQGNEQFF.

V is TRBV19 and J is TRBJ1-5; the D is unclear. CDR1 is LNHDA and CDR2 is SQIVND in the germline V gene (reference sequence). The ends were cut back, 3 bases at V and 4 bases at J, with 10 bases in the middle. The CDR3 is 14 residues long. This chain's CDR3 is CASSIVQLNQPQHF. The CDR3 DNA sequence: TGTGCCAGTAGTATCGTACAGTTAAATCAGCCCCAGCATTTT.

The chain combines TRBV7-8 with TRBJ1-1; 7 bases are a match to TRBD1. From germline, CDR1 is SGHVS and CDR2 FQNEAQ. The V and J ends lost 6 bases and 0 bases, in that order; junction bases with no gene match: 4. The CDR3 loop spans 14 amino acids. DNA for the CDR3: TGTGCCAGCAGACAGGGGAGGATGAACACTGAAGCTTTCTTT. Its translation: CASRQGRMNTEAFF.

This clonotype was seen only a few times. This sequence joins TRBV5-6 and TRBJ2-5; 9 nucleotides agree with TRBD2. CDR3 length: 16 amino acids. CDR1 and CDR2 from the germline V gene are SGHDT and YYEEEE. V lost 0 bases and J lost 2; bases outside the gene matches: 5. The DNA for the CDR3 is TGTGCCAGCAGCTTGGTGGCTAGCGGGATGCAAGAGACCCAGTACTTC. Amino acid sequence: CASSLVASGMQETQYF.

Regarding this clonotype: It is likely a read error, because the conserved phenylalanine at the end of the CDR3 is missing. The V and J genes are TRBV11-2 and TRBJ1-4; perhaps TRBD1 as D (5 bases). Germline V gives CDR1 SGHAT, CDR2 FQNNGV. The CDR3 is 15 amino acids. V was clipped by 5 bases and J by 4 bases, with 14 bases between them. CDR3 protein: CASSPRQNLNEKLFL. In nucleotides, the CDR3 is TGTGCCAGCAGCCCCCGACAGAACCTTAATGAAAAACTGTTTCTT.